Listed here are 32 T cell receptor beta chains from one sample, sequenced in a study of CD8+CD57+ T cells in acquired aplastic anemia. The template used for profiling TCR beta VDJ and CDR3 was genomic DNA. TCRdb analysed the reads with MiXCR anew, one entry per CDR3 protein. This table holds 150,000 to 200,000 distinct CDR3 sequences, under 55% found once. By flow cytometry, patients selected for sequencing had shown an expansion of CD8+CD57+ cells. Source material: sorted CD4+, CD8+, or CD8+CD57+ T cells (not recorded which) from PBMCs. These receptor sequences come from a human donor with aplastic anemia.

This clonotype came up many times. The V call is TRBV2, the J call TRBJ2-7, with D tentatively TRBD1 (6 bases). CDR3 size: 15 residues. V lost 8 bases and J 2 bases, leaving 19 bases between the germline ends. CDR1 and CDR2 from the germline V gene are SNHLY and FYNNEI. As DNA, the CDR3 is TGTGCCAGCGACGAGGGGGACCCAGGGCCCTACGAGCAGTACTTC. Translated: CASDEGDPGPYEQYF.

There are a few counts of this clonotype. The rearrangement links TRBV10-2 to TRBJ2-2; D is perhaps TRBD2 (5 bases). This CDR3 is built from 13 residues. V was pared by 6 bases and J by 4 bases, with 9 bases between. Germline assignment: CDR1 WSHSY and CDR2 SAAADI. The CDR3 nucleotides are TGCGCCAGCAGCTTTAGCGTCACCGGGGAGCTGTTTTTT. It yields the protein CASSFSVTGELFF.

This clonotype was detected many times. The CDR3 DNA follows: TGCAGTGCGCGGGCGGCACAGGGGCCGGGGGAGCAGTACTTC. Translated: CSARAAQGPGEQYF. The genes are TRBV20-1 and TRBJ2-7; 7 nucleotides match TRBD1. The CDR3 consists of 14 residues. Germline-derived CDR1 and CDR2 are DFQATT and SNEGSKA (reference sequence). The ends lost 6 bases at V and 7 bases at J; junction bases unmatched: 15.

For this clonotype: It may be a read error: a sequence one base away is much more abundant. The chain carries TRBV27 and TRBJ1-6; D uncertain. This CDR3 is built from 14 residues. CDR1 is MNHEY, CDR2 SMNVEV, per germline (reference sequence). This CDR3 reads CVSRTFEPSSPLHF. CDR3 coding DNA: TGTGTCAGCAGGACGTTCGAACCCTCCTCACCCCTCCACTTT.

V is TRBV2 and J is TRBJ1-3, with D unclear. Between the trimmed V and J ends, which lost 11 bases and 0 bases, there was a span of 11 bases. The CDR3 totals 13 residues. Germline V gives CDR1 SNHLY, CDR2 FYNNEI. The CDR3 sequence: CASRRASGNTIYF. As DNA, the CDR3 is TGTGCCTCCAGGAGAGCCTCTGGAAACACCATATATTTT.

As concerns this clonotype: The germline gene is not matched at one end of the junction; a read error may be the cause. This rearrangement joins TRBV20-1 to TRBJ2-5, with TRBD2 matching 9 bases. CDR3 length: 15 residues. Germline CDR1 DFQATT, CDR2 SNEGSKA (reference sequence). The CDR3 region is CSARGHSGSSETQYF. The CDR3 nucleotides are TGCAGTGCCAGAGGCCATAGCGGGAGTTCAGAGACCCAGTACTTC.

Note on this clonotype: At one of its ends the junction is not consistent with the germline gene, which may arise from a read error. The J gene is TRBJ2-1, the V gene TRBV7-3; 10 nucleotides align to TRBD2. This CDR3 comprises 15 residues. The germline CDR1 and CDR2 sequences are SGHTA and FQGTGA. The CDR3 bases are TGTGCCTGCAGCTCATCGGGACTAGCGCCCCATGAGCAGTTCTTC. Protein: CACSSSGLAPHEQFF. The entire variable domain, with the rest obtained from reference TRBV7-3 and TRBJ2-1, is as follows: GAGVSQTPSNKVTEKGKYVELRCDPISGHTALYWYRQSLGQGPEFLIYFQGTGAADDSGLPNDRFFAVRPEGSVSTLKIQRTERGDSAVYLCACSSSGLAPHEQFFGPGTRLTVL.

The V gene is TRBV24-1, the J gene TRBJ2-7; 8 bases map to TRBD1. Germline V lookup: CDR1 KGHDR, CDR2 SFDVKD. The CDR3 is made up of 13 amino acids. J gave up 4 bases and V 3 bases, and 1 base lay outside the gene matches. CDR3 region: CATSDRTGYEQYF. The CDR3 region has the DNA TGTGCCACCAGTGATCGGACAGGGTACGAGCAGTACTTC.

This chain uses TRBV12-3 or TRBV12-4 with TRBJ2-2, with 7 bases identical to TRBD1. The CDR3 contains 14 residues. The junction had 5 bases not matched to a gene; V was cut back by 3 bases and J by 7 bases. CDR3 in amino acids: CASSFSRQGGELFF. In DNA form, the CDR3 reads TGTGCCAGCAGTTTCTCCAGACAGGGCGGGGAGCTGTTTTTT.

The gene calls are TRBV10-2 and TRBJ2-3, with D possibly being TRBD1 (6 bases). Germline values: CDR1 WSHSY, CDR2 SAAADI. V lost 8 bases and J 0 bases, leaving 15 bases between the germline ends. CDR3 length: 15 residues. The CDR3 coding sequence is TGCGCCAGCTCTCCAGGGGTGGCTAGCACAGATACGCAGTATTTT. This translates into CASSPGVASTDTQYF.

This clonotype was found a few times. CDR3 protein: CASSDRLTVQYF. Written as DNA, the CDR3 is TGTGCCAGCAGTGACAGACTTACTGTTCAGTACTTC. The chain couples TRBV2 to TRBJ2-4; D ambiguous. V was pared by 3 bases and J by 11 bases, with 11 bases between. The CDR3 totals 12 residues. Germline-derived CDR1 and CDR2 are SNHLY and FYNNEI.

This clonotype has at least ten counts. A read error may account for a junction end that differs from germline. The V call is TRBV12-3 or TRBV12-4, the J call TRBJ2-1; D might be TRBD1 or TRBD2, each matching 6 bases. The length of the CDR3 is 12 residues. The CDR3 DNA reads TGTGCCATCCTAAACCAGGGGACTGGAACTATCTTC. This encodes CAILNQGTGTIF.

In its sample, this clonotype was seen many times. The chain carries TRBV6-1 and TRBJ2-2; 10 bases are shared with TRBD1. CDR1 and CDR2 (germline): MNHNS, SASEGT. V was pared by 6 bases and J by 0 bases, with 4 bases of the junction left unmatched. The CDR3 length is 16 residues. The CDR3 loop reads CASSPTGGTNTGELFF. CDR3 nucleotides: TGTGCCAGCAGCCCGACAGGGGGCACGAACACCGGGGAGCTGTTTTTT.

This clonotype was detected a few times. A much more abundant neighbour one base away suggests this may be a read error. The chain uses TRBV11-2 and TRBJ2-7, with D tentatively TRBD2 (6 bases). The CDR3 loop spans 18 amino acids. Germline values: CDR1 SGHAT, CDR2 FQNNGV. The CDR3 DNA reads as TGTGCCAGCAGCGTAGATAGACTAGGCGTTCGGGAGTACTACGAGCAGTACTTC. Translated, it gives CASSVDRLGVREYYEQYF. Full variable domain (outside the CDR3, taken from reference TRBV11-2 and TRBJ2-7): EAGVAQSPRYKIIEKRQSVAFWCNPISGHATLYWYQQILGQGPKLLIQFQNNGVVDDSQLPKDRFSAERLKGVDSTLKIQPAKLEDSAVYLCASSVDRLGVREYYEQYFGPGTRLTVT.

This clonotype occurred many times. This chain uses TRBV6-1 with TRBJ2-3; 11 bases match TRBD2. Losses at the gene ends were 2 bases for V and 0 bases for J; bases not matched to a gene: 4. CDR1 is MNHNS, CDR2 SASEGT, per germline. This CDR3 spans 17 amino acids. CDR3 sequence: CASSELAGGVSTDTQYF. The CDR3 nucleotides read TGTGCCAGCAGTGAACTAGCGGGGGGAGTAAGCACAGATACGCAGTATTTT.

This clonotype has just a few counts. This may stem from a read error, because a much larger clone lies one nucleotide away. The gene calls are TRBV5-4 and TRBJ2-7; D is uncertain. The CDR3 extends over 13 amino acids. Germline CDR1 reads SGHNT; CDR2 reads YYREEE (reference sequence). The CDR3 is CASSFGQQDERYF. The CDR3 DNA sequence: TGTGCCAGCAGCTTTGGGCAGCAGGACGAGCGGTACTTC.

There are many counts of this clonotype. The gene calls are TRBV24-1 and TRBJ1-2; no reliable D call. V gave up 2 bases and J gave up 3 bases, with 3 bases separating them. Per germline, CDR1 KGHDR and CDR2 SFDVKD. CDR3 length: 12 residues. The DNA for the CDR3 is TGTGCCACCAGTGATTATTACTATGGCTACACCTTC. Its translation is CATSDYYYGYTF.

This clonotype came up a few times. The V call is TRBV3-1, the J call TRBJ1-5; D ambiguous. The V and J ends lost 0 bases and 0 bases respectively, with 6 bases between them. There are 15 residues in the CDR3. Germline lookup yields CDR1 LGHDT and CDR2 YNNKEL (reference sequence). CDR3 DNA sequence: TGTGCCAGCAGCCAAGAGGGGAATAGCAATCAGCCCCAGCATTTT. Its protein product is CASSQEGNSNQPQHF.

At least ten counts were recorded for this clonotype. The chain joins TRBV2 to TRBJ1-2; 10 bases are a match to TRBD1. The germline gives CDR1 SNHLY, CDR2 FYNNEI. CDR3 length equals 14 residues. Losses at the gene ends were 8 bases for V and 7 bases for J; bases not matched to a gene: 10. This chain's CDR3 is CASHFETGGSGYTF. The CDR3 bases are TGTGCCAGCCACTTCGAGACAGGGGGCTCTGGCTACACCTTC. Drawing the rest from reference TRBV2 and TRBJ1-2, the complete variable domain is EPEVTQTPSHQVTQMGQEVILRCVPISNHLYFYWYRQILGQKVEFLVSFYNNEISEKSEIFDDQFSVERPDGSNFTLKIRSTKLEDSAMYFCASHFETGGSGYTFGSGTRLTVV.

This clonotype appeared many times. The CDR3 sequence is CAINVDRLYGYTF. CDR3 sequence (DNA): TGTGCCATCAACGTCGACAGGCTCTATGGCTACACCTTC. V and J are TRBV10-3 and TRBJ1-2; tentative D call: TRBD1 (6 bases). V was clipped by 7 bases and J by 4 bases, with 13 bases between them. This CDR3 has 13 amino acids. The V gene's germline CDR1 is ENHRY and CDR2 SYGVKD.

This clonotype was seen at least ten times. This chain links TRBV24-1 with TRBJ2-1; 10 positions match TRBD2. The V gene end was trimmed by 3 bases and the J gene end by 1 base; junction bases not matched to a gene: 5. CDR1 is KGHDR, CDR2 SFDVKD, per germline. The CDR3 has 17 amino acids. CDR3 in DNA: TGTGCCACCAGTGATCCCAGCGGGGGGGGATCCTACAATGAGCAGTTCTTC. Amino acids: CATSDPSGGGSYNEQFF.

The chain combines TRBV25-1 with TRBJ1-6, with 7 bases aligning to TRBD1. CDR1 MGHDK and CDR2 SYGVNS come from the germline V gene. CDR3 length: 14 amino acids. Trimming at V came to 8 bases and at J to 6 bases, leaving 7 bases not matched to a gene. The CDR3 region has the DNA TGTGCCAGCGTCGGACAGGAGATTAATTCACCCCTCCACTTT. It yields the protein CASVGQEINSPLHF.

The chain employs TRBV25-1 and TRBJ1-6; possibly TRBD1 for D (5 bases). CDR3 length: 16 amino acids. Germline values: CDR1 MGHDK, CDR2 SYGVNS. The germline V and J ends were trimmed by 6 bases and 6 bases, with 18 bases remaining between them. This CDR3 is CASRAGAATGNSPLHF. The CDR3 DNA reads TGTGCCAGCAGGGCCGGGGCAGCCACCGGTAATTCACCCCTCCACTTT.

This clonotype was counted ten times or more. CDR3 sequence: CASSYPGGSGANVLTF. Here the CDR3 DNA reads TGTGCCAGCAGTTACCCAGGGGGCTCTGGGGCCAACGTCCTGACTTTC. The chain recombines TRBV6-5 with TRBJ2-6, with TRBD1 identical over 7 bases. Germline loops: CDR1 MNHEY, CDR2 SVGAGI. The J segment lost 0 bases and the V segment lost 2 bases, leaving 1 base of the junction unmatched. The CDR3 covers 16 residues.

This clonotype came up many times. The gene calls are TRBV5-1 and TRBJ1-5, with D perhaps TRBD1 (5 bases). This CDR3 is 15 amino acids long. V lost 0 bases and J lost 7, with 14 bases in between. Germline V gene data show CDR1 as SGHRS and CDR2 as YFSETQ. Here the CDR3 reads CASSLAGQGGQPQHF. The CDR3 bases are TGCGCCAGCAGCTTGGCCGGGCAGGGAGGGCAGCCCCAGCATTTT.

The genes are TRBV6-1 and TRBJ1-5, with TRBD1 as a possible D gene (6 bases). Germline V gene lookup returns CDR1 MNHNS and CDR2 SASEGT. This CDR3 contains 14 residues. V shed 7 bases and J shed 6 bases, with 16 bases lying between them. CDR3 sequence (DNA): TGTGCCAGCAATCCGGGGGCGCGAGGTCAGCCCCAGCATTTT. Its translation is CASNPGARGQPQHF.

V usage is TRBV5-6 and J usage is TRBJ2-3, with a possible D match to TRBD2 (7 bases). V was trimmed by 0 bases and J by 4 bases, leaving 9 bases between them. The CDR3 contains 14 residues. The germline V gene has CDR1 SGHDT and CDR2 YYEEEE. The CDR3 region is CASSLGGGPDTQYF. The CDR3 nucleotides are TGTGCCAGCAGCTTGGGGGGGGGCCCAGATACGCAGTATTTT.

This clonotype occurred a few times. The chain couples TRBV6-1 to TRBJ1-5, with D possibly TRBD1 on 5 matching bases. The CDR3 spans 17 residues. From germline, CDR1 is MNHNS and CDR2 SASEGT. V dropped 1 base and J dropped 0 bases, with 13 bases sitting between them. CDR3 nucleotide sequence: TGTGCCAGCAGTGAAGTCTTCTGGGGGAATAGCAATCAGCCCCAGCATTTT. Protein product: CASSEVFWGNSNQPQHF.

Many counts were recorded for this clonotype. The V and J genes are TRBV5-1 and TRBJ1-1, with 10 bases fitting TRBD1. This CDR3 spans 16 amino acids. V lost 4 bases and J lost 4; bases outside the gene matches: 10. The V gene's germline CDR1 is SGHRS and CDR2 YFSETQ. For the CDR3, the DNA is TGCGCCAGCAGCCGTCCCGGGACAGGGGAGAGCACTGAAGCTTTCTTT. It translates to CASSRPGTGESTEAFF.

This chain joins TRBV29-1 and TRBJ1-2, with 10 bases matching TRBD1. This CDR3 has 13 residues. Germline CDR1 SQVTM, CDR2 ANQGSEA. The ends lost 6 bases at V and 4 bases at J; junction bases unmatched: 5. The CDR3 loop is CSVSRDRGYGYTF. CDR3 sequence (DNA): TGCAGCGTCTCCCGGGACAGGGGCTATGGCTACACCTTC.

The chain uses TRBV19 and TRBJ2-7; D is tentatively TRBD1 or TRBD2 (5 bases each). The CDR3 totals 14 residues. V was clipped by 5 bases and J by 4 bases, with 15 bases between them. Per the germline V gene, CDR1 is LNHDA and CDR2 is SQIVND (reference sequence). Here the CDR3 DNA reads TGTGCCAGTAGTCGGGACGAACGTGCGTACGAGCAGTACTTC. It specifies CASSRDERAYEQYF.

CDR3 residues: CATSGLSSSGANVLTF. CDR3 DNA sequence: TGTGCCACCAGTGGCTTAAGTAGCTCTGGGGCCAACGTCCTGACTTTC. The chain combines TRBV24-1 with TRBJ2-6; D not resolved. Trimming left V 5 bases short and J 0 bases short, with 10 bases between. This CDR3 is built from 16 residues. Germline V gene sequence: CDR1 KGHDR, CDR2 SFDVKD.